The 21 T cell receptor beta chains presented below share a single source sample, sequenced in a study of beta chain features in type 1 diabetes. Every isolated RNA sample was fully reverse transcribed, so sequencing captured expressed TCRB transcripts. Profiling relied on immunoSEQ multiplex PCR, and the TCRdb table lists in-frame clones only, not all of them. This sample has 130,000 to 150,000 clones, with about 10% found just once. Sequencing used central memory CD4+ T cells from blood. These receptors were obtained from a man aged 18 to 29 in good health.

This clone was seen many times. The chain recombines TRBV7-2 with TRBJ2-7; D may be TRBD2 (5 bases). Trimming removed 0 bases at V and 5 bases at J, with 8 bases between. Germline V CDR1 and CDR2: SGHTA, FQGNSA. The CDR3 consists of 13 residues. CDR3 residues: CASSLAREDEQYF. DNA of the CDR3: TGTGCCAGCAGCTTAGCTCGGGAAGACGAGCAGTACTTC.

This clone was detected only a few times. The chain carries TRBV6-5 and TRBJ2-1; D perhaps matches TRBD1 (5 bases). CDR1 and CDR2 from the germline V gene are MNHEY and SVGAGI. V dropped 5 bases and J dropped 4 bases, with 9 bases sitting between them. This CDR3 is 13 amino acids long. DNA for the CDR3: TGTGCCAGCAGTATTAGACAGTACAATGAGCAGTTCTTC. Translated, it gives CASSIRQYNEQFF.

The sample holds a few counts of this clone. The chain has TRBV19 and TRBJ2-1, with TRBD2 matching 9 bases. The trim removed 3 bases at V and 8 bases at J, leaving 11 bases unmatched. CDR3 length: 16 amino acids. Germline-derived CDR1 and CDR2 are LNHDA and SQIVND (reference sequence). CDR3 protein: CASSIGSGLATDEQFF. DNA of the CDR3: TGTGCCAGTAGTATTGGCTCGGGACTAGCTACCGATGAGCAGTTCTTC.

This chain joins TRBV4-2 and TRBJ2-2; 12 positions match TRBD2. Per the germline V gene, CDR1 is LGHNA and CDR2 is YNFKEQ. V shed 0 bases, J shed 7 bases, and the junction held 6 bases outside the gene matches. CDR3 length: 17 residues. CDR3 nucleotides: TGTGCCAGCAGCCAAGATCCTAGCGGGGGGGCGAGCGGGGAGCTGTTTTTT. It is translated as CASSQDPSGGASGELFF.

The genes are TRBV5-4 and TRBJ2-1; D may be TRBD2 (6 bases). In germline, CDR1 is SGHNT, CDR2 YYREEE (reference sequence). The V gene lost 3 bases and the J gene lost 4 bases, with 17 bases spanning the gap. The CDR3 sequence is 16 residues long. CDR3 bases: TGTGCCAGCAGCTCGGGAGCGCATGTCGAATACAATGAGCAGTTCTTC. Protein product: CASSSGAHVEYNEQFF. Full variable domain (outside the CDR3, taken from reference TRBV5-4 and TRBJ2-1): ETGVTQSPTHLIKTRGQQVTLRCSSQSGHNTVSWYQQALGQGPQFIFQYYREEENGRGNFPPRFSGLQFPNYSSELNVNALELDDSALYLCASSSGAHVEYNEQFFGPGTRLTVL.

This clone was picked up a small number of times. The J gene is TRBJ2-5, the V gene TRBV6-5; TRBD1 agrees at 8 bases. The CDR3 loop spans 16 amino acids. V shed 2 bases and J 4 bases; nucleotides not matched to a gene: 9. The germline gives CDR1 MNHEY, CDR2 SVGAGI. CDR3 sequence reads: CASSYGGQARGETQYF. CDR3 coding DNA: TGTGCCAGCAGTTACGGGGGACAGGCACGGGGAGAGACCCAGTACTTC.

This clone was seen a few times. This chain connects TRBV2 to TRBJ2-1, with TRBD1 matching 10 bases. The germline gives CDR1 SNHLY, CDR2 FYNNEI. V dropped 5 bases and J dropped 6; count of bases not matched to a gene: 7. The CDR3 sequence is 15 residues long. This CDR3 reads CASSSDRGRLNEQFF. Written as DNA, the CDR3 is TGTGCCAGCAGTTCCGACAGGGGGCGTCTCAATGAGCAGTTCTTC.

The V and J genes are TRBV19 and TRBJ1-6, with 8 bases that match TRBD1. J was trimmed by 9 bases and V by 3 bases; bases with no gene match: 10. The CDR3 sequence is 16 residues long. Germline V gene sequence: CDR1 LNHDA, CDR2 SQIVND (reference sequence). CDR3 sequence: CASSIAPDRVVSPLHF. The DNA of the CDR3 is TGTGCCAGTAGTATCGCCCCGGACAGGGTTGTTTCACCCCTCCACTTT.

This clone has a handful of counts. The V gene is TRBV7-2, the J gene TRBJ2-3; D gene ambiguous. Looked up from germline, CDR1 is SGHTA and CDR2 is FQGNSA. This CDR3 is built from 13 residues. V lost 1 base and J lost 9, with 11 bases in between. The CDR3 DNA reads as TGTGCCAGCAGCTTAGTCGGAGAGAACACGCAGTATTTT. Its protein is CASSLVGENTQYF.

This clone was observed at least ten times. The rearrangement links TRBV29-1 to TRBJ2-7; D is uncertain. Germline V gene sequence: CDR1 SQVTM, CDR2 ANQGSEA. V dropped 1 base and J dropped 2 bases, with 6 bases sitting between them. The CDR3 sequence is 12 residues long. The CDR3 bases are TGCAGCGTTGAAGGGGCAGCCTACGAGCAGTACTTC. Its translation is CSVEGAAYEQYF.

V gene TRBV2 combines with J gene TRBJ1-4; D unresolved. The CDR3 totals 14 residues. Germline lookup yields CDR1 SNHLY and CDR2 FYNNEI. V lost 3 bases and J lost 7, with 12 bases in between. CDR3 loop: CASSDWVEGEKLFF. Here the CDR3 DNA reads TGTGCCAGCAGTGATTGGGTGGAGGGTGAAAAACTGTTTTTT.

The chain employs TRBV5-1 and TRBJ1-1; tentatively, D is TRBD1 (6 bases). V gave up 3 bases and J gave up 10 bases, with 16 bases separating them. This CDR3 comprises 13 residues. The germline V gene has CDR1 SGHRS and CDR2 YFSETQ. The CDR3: CASSSYRQEAAFF. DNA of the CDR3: TGCGCCAGCAGCTCGTACAGACAGGAGGCAGCTTTCTTT. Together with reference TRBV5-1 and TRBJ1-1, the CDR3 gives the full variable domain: KAGVTQTPRYLIKTRGQQVTLSCSPISGHRSVSWYQQTPGQGLQFLFEYFSETQRNKGNFPGRFSGRQFSNSRSEMNVSTLELGDSALYLCASSSYRQEAAFFGQGTRLTVV.

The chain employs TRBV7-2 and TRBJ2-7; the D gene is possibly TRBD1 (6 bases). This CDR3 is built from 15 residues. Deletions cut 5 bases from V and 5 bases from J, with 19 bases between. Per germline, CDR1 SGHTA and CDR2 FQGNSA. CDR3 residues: CASSRTAQDWDEQYF. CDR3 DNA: TGTGCCAGCAGCAGGACAGCACAGGATTGGGACGAGCAGTACTTC.

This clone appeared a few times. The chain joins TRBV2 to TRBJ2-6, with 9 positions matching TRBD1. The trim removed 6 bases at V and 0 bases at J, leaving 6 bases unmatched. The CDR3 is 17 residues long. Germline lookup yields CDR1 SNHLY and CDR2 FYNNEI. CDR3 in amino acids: CASRAGQGSSGANVLTF. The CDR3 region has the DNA TGTGCCAGCAGGGCCGGACAGGGGAGCTCTGGGGCCAACGTCCTGACTTTC.

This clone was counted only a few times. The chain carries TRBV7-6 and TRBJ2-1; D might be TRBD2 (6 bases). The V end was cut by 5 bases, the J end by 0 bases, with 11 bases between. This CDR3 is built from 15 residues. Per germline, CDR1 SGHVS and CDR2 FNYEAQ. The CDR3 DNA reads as TGTGCCAGCAGCCGAGGGACTTTCTCCTACAATGAGCAGTTCTTC. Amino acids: CASSRGTFSYNEQFF.

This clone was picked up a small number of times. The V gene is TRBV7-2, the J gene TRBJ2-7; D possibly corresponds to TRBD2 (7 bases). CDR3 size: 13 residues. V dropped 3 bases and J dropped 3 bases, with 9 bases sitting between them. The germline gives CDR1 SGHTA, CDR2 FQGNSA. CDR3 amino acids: CASSLGGGYEQYF. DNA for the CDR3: TGTGCCAGCAGCTTGGGAGGGGGCTACGAGCAGTACTTC. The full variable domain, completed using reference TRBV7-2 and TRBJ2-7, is GAGVSQSPSNKVTEKGKDVELRCDPISGHTALYWYRQSLGQGLEFLIYFQGNSAPDKSGLPSDRFSAERTGGSVSTLTIQRTQQEDSAVYLCASSLGGGYEQYFGPGTRLTVT.

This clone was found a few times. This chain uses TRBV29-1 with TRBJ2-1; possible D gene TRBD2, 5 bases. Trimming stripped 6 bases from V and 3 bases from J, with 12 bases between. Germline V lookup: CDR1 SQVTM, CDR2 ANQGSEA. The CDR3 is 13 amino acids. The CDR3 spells CSVWGGGYNEQFF. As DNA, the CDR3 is TGCAGCGTGTGGGGTGGAGGCTACAATGAGCAGTTCTTC.

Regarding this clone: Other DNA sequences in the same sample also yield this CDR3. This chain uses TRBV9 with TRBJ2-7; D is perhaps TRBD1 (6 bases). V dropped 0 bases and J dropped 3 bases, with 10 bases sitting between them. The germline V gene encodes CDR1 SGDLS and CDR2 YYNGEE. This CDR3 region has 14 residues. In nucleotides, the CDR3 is TGTGCCAGCAGCGTAGGTGGACAGAGCTACGAGCAGTACTTC. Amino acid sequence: CASSVGGQSYEQYF.

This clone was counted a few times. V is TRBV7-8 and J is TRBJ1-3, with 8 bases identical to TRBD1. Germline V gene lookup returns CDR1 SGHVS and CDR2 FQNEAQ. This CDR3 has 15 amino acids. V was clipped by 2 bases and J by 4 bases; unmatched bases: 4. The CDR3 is CASSLWQGAGNTIYF. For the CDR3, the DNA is TGTGCCAGCAGCTTATGGCAGGGGGCGGGAAACACCATATATTTT. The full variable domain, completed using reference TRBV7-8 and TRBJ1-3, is GAGVSQSPRYKVAKRGQDVALRCDPISGHVSLFWYQQALGQGPEFLTYFQNEAQLDKSGLPSDRFFAERPEGSVSTLKIQRTQQEDSAVYLCASSLWQGAGNTIYFGEGSWLTVV.

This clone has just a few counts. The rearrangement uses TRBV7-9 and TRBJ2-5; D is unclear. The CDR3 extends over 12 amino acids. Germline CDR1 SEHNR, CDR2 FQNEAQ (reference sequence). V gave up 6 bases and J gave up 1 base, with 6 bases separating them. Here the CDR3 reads CASSQFQETQYF. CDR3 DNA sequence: TGTGCCAGCAGTCAGTTCCAAGAGACCCAGTACTTC.

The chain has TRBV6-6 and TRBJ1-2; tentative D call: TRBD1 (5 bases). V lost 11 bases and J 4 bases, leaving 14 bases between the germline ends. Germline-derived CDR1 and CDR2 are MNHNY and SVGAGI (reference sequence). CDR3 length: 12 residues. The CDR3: CAVGAQAYGYTF. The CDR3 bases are TGTGCCGTTGGGGCACAGGCCTATGGCTACACCTTC.